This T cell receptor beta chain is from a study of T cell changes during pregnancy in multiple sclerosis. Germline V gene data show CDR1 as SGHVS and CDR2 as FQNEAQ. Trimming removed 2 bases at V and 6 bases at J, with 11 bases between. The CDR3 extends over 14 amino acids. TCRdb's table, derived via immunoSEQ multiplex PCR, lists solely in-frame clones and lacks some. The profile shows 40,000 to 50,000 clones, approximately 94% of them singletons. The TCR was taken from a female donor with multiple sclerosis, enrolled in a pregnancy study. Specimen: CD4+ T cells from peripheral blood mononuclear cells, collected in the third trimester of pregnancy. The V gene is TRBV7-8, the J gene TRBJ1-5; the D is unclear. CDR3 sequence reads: CASSLNGYSQPQHF. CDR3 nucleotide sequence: TGTGCCAGCAGCTTAAATGGGTACAGTCAGCCCCAGCATTTT.